This is a list of T cell receptor beta chains from one sample in a study of blood T cells in healthy people across ages. TCRdb reprocessed the 5' RACE reads with MiXCR, giving one entry per CDR3 protein. This sample carries about 1.6 million distinct CDR3 sequences, about 35% of them seen once, and the ten largest clones take around 11%. The specimen was blood. Source of these receptors: a woman aged 25 to 39 in good health. The CDR3 runs from the conserved cysteine through the conserved F or W. The D gene is left open where the match is weak. Rows may omit the clone size; those that give it use once, few, many or a size class.

D gene: TRBD2; clone size: -; V gene: TRBV7-9; J gene: TRBJ2-1; CDR3 protein: CASRATSRKNNEQFF; CDR3 DNA: TGTGCCAGCAGGGCGACTAGCAGAAAGAACAATGAGCAGTTCTTC
D gene: TRBD2; clone size: many; V gene: TRBV5-1; J gene: TRBJ2-1; CDR3 protein: CASSHGLAGENEQFF; CDR3 DNA: TGCGCCAGCAGCCATGGACTAGCGGGAGAGAATGAGCAGTTCTTC
D gene: -; clone size: many; V gene: TRBV4-1; J gene: TRBJ1-2; CDR3 protein: CASSQGRNYGYTF; CDR3 DNA: TGCGCCAGCAGCCAAGGACGGAACTATGGCTACACCTTC
D gene: TRBD1; clone size: -; V gene: TRBV15; J gene: TRBJ2-1; CDR3 protein: CATSFSRAGGKVYMYNEQFF; CDR3 DNA: TGTGCCACCAGCTTCTCGAGGGCAGGGGGCAAGGTATATATGTACAATGAGCAGTTCTTC
D gene: -; clone size: -; V gene: TRBV20-1; J gene: TRBJ2-1; CDR3 protein: CSAPGEVYFEQFF; CDR3 DNA: TGCAGTGCCCCGGGGGAGGTTTATTTCGAGCAGTTCTTC
D gene: -; clone size: -; V gene: TRBV20-1; J gene: TRBJ2-7; CDR3 protein: CSARDQGRTLAYEQYF; CDR3 DNA: TGCAGTGCTAGAGATCAGGGCAGGACCTTGGCCTACGAGCAGTACTTC
D gene: -; clone size: -; V gene: TRBV28; J gene: TRBJ1-2; CDR3 protein: CASSPTSGLAYGYTF; CDR3 DNA: TGTGCCAGCAGTCCTACTTCGGGGCTAGCCTATGGCTACACCTTC
D gene: -; clone size: few; V gene: TRBV20-1; J gene: TRBJ2-3; CDR3 protein: CTTNTRYF; CDR3 DNA: TGCACCACCAATACGCGGTATTTT
D gene: TRBD2; clone size: few; V gene: TRBV4-1; J gene: TRBJ2-7; CDR3 protein: CASSQEPLASGLNYEQYF; CDR3 DNA: TGCGCCAGCAGCCAAGAACCGTTAGCTAGCGGGCTTAACTACGAGCAGTACTTC
D gene: TRBD2; clone size: -; V gene: TRBV3-1; J gene: TRBJ2-2; CDR3 protein: CASSPRAGEYPGELFF; CDR3 DNA: TGTGCCAGCAGCCCACGAGCGGGAGAATATCCCGGGGAGCTGTTTTTT
D gene: -; clone size: many; V gene: TRBV12-3/TRBV12-4; J gene: TRBJ2-7; CDR3 protein: CASSRLAGGEEQYF; CDR3 DNA: TGTGCCAGCAGCCGCCTAGCTGGAGGGGAGGAGCAGTACTTC
D gene: -; clone size: -; V gene: TRBV27; J gene: TRBJ2-5; CDR3 protein: CASSRLRSAGALQETQYF; CDR3 DNA: TGTGCCAGCAGTCGATTGCGTAGTGCGGGGGCCCTTCAAGAGACCCAGTACTTC
D gene: -; clone size: -; V gene: TRBV4-1; J gene: TRBJ2-3; CDR3 protein: CASSQLLITDTQYF; CDR3 DNA: TGCGCCAGCAGCCAATTATTGATCACAGATACGCAGTATTTT
D gene: -; clone size: few; V gene: TRBV30; J gene: TRBJ2-5; CDR3 protein: CAWSVEVHQETQYF; CDR3 DNA: TGTGCCTGGAGTGTGGAGGTTCATCAAGAGACCCAGTACTTC
D gene: -; clone size: -; V gene: TRBV10-3; J gene: TRBJ2-7; CDR3 protein: CAISAGGRNERYF; CDR3 DNA: TGTGCCATCAGTGCAGGGGGGAGGAACGAGCGGTACTTC
D gene: TRBD1; clone size: -; V gene: TRBV9; J gene: TRBJ1-2; CDR3 protein: CASSGQGQGTGYTF; CDR3 DNA: TGTGCCAGCAGCGGGCAAGGACAGGGGACTGGCTACACCTTC